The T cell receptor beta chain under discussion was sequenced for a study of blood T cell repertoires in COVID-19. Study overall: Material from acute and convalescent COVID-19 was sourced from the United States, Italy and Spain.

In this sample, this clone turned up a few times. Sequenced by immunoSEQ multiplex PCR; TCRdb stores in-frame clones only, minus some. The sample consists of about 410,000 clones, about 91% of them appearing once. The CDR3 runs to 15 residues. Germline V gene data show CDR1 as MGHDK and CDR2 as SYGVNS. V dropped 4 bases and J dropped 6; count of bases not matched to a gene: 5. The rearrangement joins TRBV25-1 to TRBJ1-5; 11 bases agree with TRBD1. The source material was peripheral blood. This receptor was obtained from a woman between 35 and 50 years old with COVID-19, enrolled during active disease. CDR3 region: CASSGTGGGSQPQHF. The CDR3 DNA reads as TGTGCCAGCAGTGGGACAGGGGGCGGGAGTCAGCCCCAGCATTTT.